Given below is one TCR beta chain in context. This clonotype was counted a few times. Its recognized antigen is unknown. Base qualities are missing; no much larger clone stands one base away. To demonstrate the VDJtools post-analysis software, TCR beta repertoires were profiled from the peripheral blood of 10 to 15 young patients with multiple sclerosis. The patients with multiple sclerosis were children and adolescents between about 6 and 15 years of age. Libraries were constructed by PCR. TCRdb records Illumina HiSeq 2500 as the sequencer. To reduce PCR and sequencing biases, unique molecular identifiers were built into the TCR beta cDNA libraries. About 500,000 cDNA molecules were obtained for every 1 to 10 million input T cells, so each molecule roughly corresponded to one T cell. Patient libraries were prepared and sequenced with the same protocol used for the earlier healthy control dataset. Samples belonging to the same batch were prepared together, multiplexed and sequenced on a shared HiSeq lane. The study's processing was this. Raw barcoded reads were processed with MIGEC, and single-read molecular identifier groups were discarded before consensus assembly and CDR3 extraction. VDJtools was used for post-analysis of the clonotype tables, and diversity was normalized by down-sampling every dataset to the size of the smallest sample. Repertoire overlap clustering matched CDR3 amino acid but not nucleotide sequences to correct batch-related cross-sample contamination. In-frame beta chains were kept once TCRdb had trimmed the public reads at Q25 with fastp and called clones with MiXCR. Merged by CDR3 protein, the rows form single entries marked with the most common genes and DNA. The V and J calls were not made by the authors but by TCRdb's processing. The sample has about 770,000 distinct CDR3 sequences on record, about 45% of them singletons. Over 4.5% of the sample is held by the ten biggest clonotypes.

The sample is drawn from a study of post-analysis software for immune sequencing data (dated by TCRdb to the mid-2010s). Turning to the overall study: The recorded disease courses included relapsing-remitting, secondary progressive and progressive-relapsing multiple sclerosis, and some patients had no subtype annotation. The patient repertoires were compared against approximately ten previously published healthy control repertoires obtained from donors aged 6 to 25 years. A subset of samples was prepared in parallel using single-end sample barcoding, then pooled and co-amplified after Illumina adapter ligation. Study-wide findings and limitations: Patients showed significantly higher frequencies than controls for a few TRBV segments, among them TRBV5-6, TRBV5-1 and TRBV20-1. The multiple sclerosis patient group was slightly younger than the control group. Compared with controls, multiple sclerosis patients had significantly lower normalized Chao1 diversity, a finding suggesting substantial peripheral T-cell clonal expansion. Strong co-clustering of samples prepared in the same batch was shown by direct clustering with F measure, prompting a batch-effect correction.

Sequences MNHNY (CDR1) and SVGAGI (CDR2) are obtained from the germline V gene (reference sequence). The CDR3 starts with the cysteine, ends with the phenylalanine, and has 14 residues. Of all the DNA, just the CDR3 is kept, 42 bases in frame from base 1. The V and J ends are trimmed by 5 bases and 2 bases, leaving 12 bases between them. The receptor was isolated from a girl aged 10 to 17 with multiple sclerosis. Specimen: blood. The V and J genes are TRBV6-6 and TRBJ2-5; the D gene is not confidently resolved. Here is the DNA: TGTGCCAGCAGTACCCTATCTAAACAAGAGACCCAGTACTTC. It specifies CASSTLSKQETQYF.